This T cell receptor beta chain stems from a study of cytomegalovirus exposure and HLA in healthy donors. Study-level points and caveats: A later analysis, which compared TCR beta chains of equal frequency, found the HLA-associated ones more clonally expanded.

There are 19 residues in the CDR3. In germline, CDR1 is WNHNN, CDR2 SYGVQD (reference sequence). The ends were cut back, 0 bases at V and 6 bases at J, with 23 bases in the middle. Details on this clone: As yet, its antigen is unknown.

The PCR employed 60 Vbeta primers together with 13 Jbeta primers. TCRdb's copy holds only in-frame clones and misses some; the assay was immunoSEQ multiplex PCR. The profile covers hundreds of thousands of clones, with around four fifths appearing a single time and 0.55% to 0.7% taken by the ten largest. This chain joins TRBV10-1 and TRBJ2-2, with D perhaps TRBD2 (5 bases). This TCR was sampled from a woman in her 40s in good health and CMV-seronegative. Sequencing was carried out using PBMCs. This CDR3 is CASSESLPLGMEDPGELFF. The CDR3, as DNA: TGCGCCAGCAGTGAGTCCCTCCCCCTCGGGATGGAGGATCCCGGGGAGCTGTTTTTT.